This T cell receptor (beta chain) was recovered during a study of blood T cell repertoires in COVID-19. Background on the study: The United States, Italy and Spain were the sources of the acute and convalescent COVID-19 samples. From T cells, B-cell-depleted T cells, or PBMCs came the material, which was cDNA or gDNA.

Trimming stripped 0 bases from V and 5 bases from J, with 10 bases between. Germline CDR1 reads WNHNN; CDR2 reads SYGVQD (reference sequence). There are 14 residues in the CDR3. Only a few counts were recorded for this clone. In the source study's methods: Amplification of reference gene primers was used by the study to estimate nucleated cell counts. The protocol was immunoSEQ multiplex PCR, while the TCRdb copy is restricted to in-frame clones and leaves out a portion. V and J calls and clone size are as listed in that table; D and trimming were resolved from the DNA. The sample yields about 70,000 clones, around 85% seen once.

The sample was peripheral blood. This TCR was recovered from a human donor in a cohort sampled during active COVID-19. The J gene is TRBJ1-1, the V gene TRBV10-1; D gene ambiguous. The CDR3 sequence is CASSESRRGTEAFF. In nucleotides, the CDR3 is TGCGCCAGCAGTGAGTCGAGGAGAGGGACTGAAGCTTTCTTT.